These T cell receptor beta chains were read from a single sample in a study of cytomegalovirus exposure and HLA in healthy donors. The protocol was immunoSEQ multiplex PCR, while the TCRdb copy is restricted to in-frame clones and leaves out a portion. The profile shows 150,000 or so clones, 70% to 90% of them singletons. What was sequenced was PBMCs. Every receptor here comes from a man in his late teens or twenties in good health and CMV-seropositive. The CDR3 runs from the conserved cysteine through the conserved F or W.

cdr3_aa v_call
CASSLDINQPQHF TRBV5-4
CASSFSLAEETQYF TRBV5-6
CASSSPEKREGGDTQYF TRBV7-9
CAWSGAKETQYF TRBV30
CASRIEEGVPYNEQFF TRBV2
CSVGDPGANEKLFF TRBV29-1
CASSLRSDAYEQYF TRBV27
CASSSTSASYNEQFF TRBV27
CASSKGDRGFKVYTF TRBV21-1
CASSPTLTSGSYEQYF TRBV5-1
CASSSRQGGRETQYF TRBV5-1
CSVEGGYEQYF TRBV29-1
CASSPGVVRGGGYTF TRBV7-2
CASSYSGPTGNQPQHF TRBV7-8
CATSGRATDTQYF TRBV19
CAVSPRGGAGNEQFF TRBV5-4
CASSQDFPNYGYTF TRBV23-1
CAWSVGLVDPYEQYF TRBV30
CASFSGGGPQHF TRBV18
CASSQTGLANYNEQFF TRBV9
CASSAAGVGLNTEAFF TRBV11-2
CAWSVRWTGEVGYTF TRBV30
CSAGGGYTF TRBV20-1
CASSLAASVQETQYF TRBV7-2
CASSPTQGLTEAFF TRBV19
CASSLTSLSGANVLTF TRBV28
CASSPTVSYEQYF TRBV18
CASSRSGGRTEAFF TRBV6-5